This T cell receptor (beta chain) was recorded in a study of radiotherapy plus CTLA-4 blockade in lung cancer. Study at large: Among patients, about 17% showed objective responses, and approximately 31% had disease control.

In the case of this clone: What it recognizes is unknown.

Study-wide points: There was expansion of tumor-derived TCR clones in blood after radiotherapy plus ipilimumab.

V was shortened by 2 bases and J by 1 base, with 7 bases between the two germline ends. The CDR3 is made up of 14 amino acids. Germline-derived CDR1 and CDR2 are MNHNS and SASEGT. Focal radiation plus CTLA-4 blockade with ipilimumab was given to patients with chemo-refractory metastatic non-small-cell lung cancer. Clones were sequenced by immunoSEQ multiplex PCR, and TCRdb holds only the in-frame ones, with some missing. The sample holds tens of thousands of clones, around 79% seen once. This specimen was peripheral blood, taken from a patient treated with radiotherapy plus ipilimumab. The V gene is TRBV6-1, the J gene TRBJ2-3; D remains ambiguous. The source is a human donor with non-small cell lung cancer who had a complete response to radiotherapy plus ipilimumab. CDR3 nucleotides: TGTGCCAGCAGTGAAATCTCAGGCACAGATACGCAGTATTTT. It is translated as CASSEISGTDTQYF.